Following are 28 T cell receptor beta chains from one sample sequenced in a study of blood T cells in healthy people across ages. Alongside a J-beta primer mix, a sample-barcoded 5' primer served in a second PCR lasting about 6 to 12 cycles. TCRdb re-called the 5' RACE reads with MiXCR, one entry per CDR3 protein. The table records roughly 1.4 million distinct CDR3 sequences, roughly 59% of them present only once. The sample consisted of blood. The receptors stem from a man between 18 and 29 years old in good health.

The rearrangement uses TRBV10-3 and TRBJ2-1; 10 bases are shared with TRBD2. V lost 0 bases and J lost 4; bases outside the gene matches: 15. CDR1 is ENHRY, CDR2 SYGVKD, per germline. This CDR3 comprises 20 residues. CDR3 region: CAISESPGLANNMGYNEQFF. CDR3 in DNA: TGTGCCATCAGTGAGTCGCCGGGACTAGCGAACAATATGGGATACAATGAGCAGTTCTTC.

The rearrangement uses TRBV5-1 and TRBJ2-1; 7 bases align to TRBD2. Trimming took 4 bases from V and 4 from J; bases not matched to a gene: 8. Germline CDR1 and CDR2: SGHRS and YFSETQ. The CDR3 length is 15 residues. For the CDR3, the DNA is TGCGCCAGCAGCCCGCGGGAGAAGGGGTACAATGAGCAGTTCTTC. This translates into CASSPREKGYNEQFF.

In this sample, this clonotype turned up a few times. The V gene is TRBV4-1, the J gene TRBJ2-1, with 7 bases lining up with TRBD1. CDR3 size: 14 residues. Trimming took 4 bases from V and 9 from J; bases not matched to a gene: 9. Germline V lookup: CDR1 MGHRA, CDR2 YSYEKL. This CDR3 reads CASSPSGTVAEQFF. The DNA of the CDR3 is TGCGCCAGCAGCCCCAGTGGGACAGTTGCTGAGCAGTTCTTC.

This sequence joins TRBV6-5 and TRBJ1-2; tentatively, D is TRBD1 (5 bases). CDR1 and CDR2 from the germline V gene are MNHEY and SVGAGI. There are 12 residues in the CDR3. Trimming cost V 10 bases and J 3 bases, with 12 bases left between them. DNA for the CDR3: TGTGCCACCGCAAAGGGGTACTATGGCTACACCTTC. Translated, it gives CATAKGYYGYTF.

The chain links TRBV20-1 to TRBJ1-6, with 7 bases aligning to TRBD1. The CDR3 is 20 residues long. V trimming: 2 bases; J trimming: 0 bases; junction bases outside the gene matches: 16. The germline V gene has CDR1 DFQATT and CDR2 SNEGSKA (reference sequence). The CDR3 loop is CSARSFLGQMLSSYNSPLHF. In nucleotides, the CDR3 is TGCAGTGCTAGAAGCTTCTTGGGACAGATGTTAAGCTCCTATAATTCACCCCTCCACTTT.

The chain carries TRBV7-9 and TRBJ1-2; no clear D. CDR1 SEHNR and CDR2 FQNEAQ come from the germline V gene (reference sequence). Trimming shortened V by 5 bases and J by 13 bases, and 23 bases separated the two germline ends. This CDR3 spans 14 amino acids. CDR3 nucleotide sequence: TGTGCCAGCAGCCTTCCGACTGCCCGGGTCCGTGGCACCTTC. It encodes CASSLPTARVRGTF.

Only one count was recorded for this clonotype. The chain is built from TRBV27 and TRBJ2-5, with D possibly being TRBD2 (6 bases). Germline lookup yields CDR1 MNHEY and CDR2 SMNVEV (reference sequence). The CDR3 extends over 13 amino acids. Trimming cost V 5 bases and J 6 bases, with 13 bases left between them. CDR3 region: CASSKEGGKTQYF. The CDR3 nucleotides are TGTGCCAGCAGTAAAGAAGGCGGGAAGACCCAGTACTTC.

This clonotype was picked up a small number of times. V and J are TRBV4-1 and TRBJ2-6, with 9 bases aligning to TRBD1. Germline V CDR1 and CDR2: MGHRA, YSYEKL. The CDR3 covers 19 residues. J gave up 1 base and V 3 bases, and 10 bases lay outside the gene matches. The CDR3 DNA is TGCGCCAGCAGCCACCTCGACAGGGGGGTTTCTTCTGGGGCCAACGTCCTGACTTTC. Translation: CASSHLDRGVSSGANVLTF.

The J gene is TRBJ2-7, the V gene TRBV24-1; D is undetermined. Near its end, the DNA agrees better with TRBJ2-5, so the J call may be wrong. Germline CDR1 and CDR2: KGHDR and SFDVKD. The CDR3 extends over 13 amino acids. As DNA, the CDR3 is TGTGCCACCAGTGAGACTCCATTGGAGACCCAGTACTTC. Its translation is CATSETPLETQYF.

The rearrangement links TRBV6-2 or TRBV6-3 to TRBJ1-5; 7 bases are a match to TRBD1. CDR3 length: 12 residues. From germline, CDR1 is MNHEY and CDR2 SVGEGT. Trimming cost V 2 bases and J 9 bases; bases outside gene matches: 1. CDR3 DNA: TGTGCCAGCAGTTACAACAGGGGGCCCCAGCATTTT. Residues: CASSYNRGPQHF.

This rearrangement joins TRBV7-8 to TRBJ2-7, with D maybe TRBD1 (6 bases). The J call is in doubt because the DNA end fits TRBJ2-5 better. CDR1 and CDR2 (germline): SGHVS, FQNEAQ. This CDR3 spans 14 amino acids. CDR3 in DNA: TGTGCCAGCAGGTCTGAGGGGGTAGTAGAGACCCAGTACTTC. The encoded protein is CASRSEGVVETQYF.

The rearrangement uses TRBV5-1 and TRBJ2-4, with 12 positions matching TRBD1. The end of the DNA fits TRBJ2-7 better, so the J call may be wrong. CDR3 length equals 19 residues. Germline-derived CDR1 and CDR2 are SGHRS and YFSETQ. The CDR3 bases are TGCGCCAGCAGCTTGCGTCGTGGGGCCGGGACAGGGGGCCAATACGAGCAGTACTTC. It is translated as CASSLRRGAGTGGQYEQYF.

This clonotype was found once. The rearrangement uses TRBV5-1 and TRBJ2-5, with D perhaps TRBD1 (6 bases). Matching the DNA end better, TRBJ2-7 makes the J call doubtful. The CDR3 spans 13 residues. From germline, CDR1 is SGHRS and CDR2 YFSETQ. DNA for the CDR3: TGCGCCAGCAGCTTGGGTTTCAGGGGCGAGCAGTACTTC. This gives the protein CASSLGFRGEQYF.

The chain couples TRBV7-2 to TRBJ2-4; 7 bases are shared with TRBD2. V lost 0 bases, J lost 0 bases, and 20 bases stayed unmatched. This CDR3 has 22 amino acids. CDR1 is SGHTA and CDR2 is FQGNSA in the germline V gene. The CDR3 loop is CASSLAQLTGTGGTIAKNIQYF. For the CDR3, the DNA is TGTGCCAGCAGCTTAGCGCAGCTTACCGGGACGGGGGGTACTATAGCCAAAAACATTCAGTACTTC. Drawing the rest from reference TRBV7-2 and TRBJ2-4, the complete variable domain is GAGVSQSPSNKVTEKGKDVELRCDPISGHTALYWYRQSLGQGLEFLIYFQGNSAPDKSGLPSDRFSAERTGGSVSTLTIQRTQQEDSAVYLCASSLAQLTGTGGTIAKNIQYFGAGTRLSVL.

This chain uses TRBV5-1 with TRBJ2-5; TRBD1 is a possible D gene (6 bases). The tail of the sequence fits TRBJ2-7 better, so the J call may be wrong. The length of the CDR3 is 12 residues. Germline assignment: CDR1 SGHRS and CDR2 YFSETQ. CDR3 region: CASSSARGEQYF. The CDR3 coding sequence is TGCGCCAGCAGCTCCGCCAGGGGCGAGCAGTACTTC.

The V call is TRBV19, the J call TRBJ2-5; possible D gene TRBD2, 6 bases. The V end was cut by 3 bases, the J end by 3 bases, with 14 bases between. Per the germline V gene, CDR1 is LNHDA and CDR2 is SQIVND (reference sequence). The CDR3 spans 15 residues. The CDR3 coding sequence is TGTGCCAGTAGTATGAGTAGCGGCGGAGAAGAGACCCAGTACTTC. This codes for CASSMSSGGEETQYF. The whole variable domain, filled in from reference TRBV19 and TRBJ2-5, reads DGGITQSPKYLFRKEGQNVTLSCEQNLNHDAMYWYRQDPGQGLRLIYYSQIVNDFQKGDIAEGYSVSREKKESFPLTVTSAQKNPTAFYLCASSMSSGGEETQYFGPGTRLLVL.

This chain links TRBV20-1 with TRBJ2-5; TRBD2 is a possible D gene (5 bases). V was pared by 0 bases and J by 3 bases, with 20 bases between. There are 17 residues in the CDR3. In germline, CDR1 is DFQATT, CDR2 SNEGSKA (reference sequence). CDR3 sequence: CSARDQHYGDLKETQYF. Here the CDR3 DNA reads TGCAGTGCTAGAGACCAACACTACGGGGATCTGAAAGAGACCCAGTACTTC.

As for this clonotype: Compared with germline, one end of the junction differs, possibly owing to a read error. This chain joins TRBV28 and TRBJ2-1, with no clear D. The CDR3 loop spans 16 amino acids. In germline, CDR1 is MDHEN, CDR2 SYDVKM. CDR3 loop: CASSLYSSSSYNEQFF. The DNA for the CDR3 is TGTGCCAGCAGTTTATACAGTTCGAGCTCCTACAACGAGCAGTTCTTC.

The rearrangement links TRBV29-1 to TRBJ2-3, with 7 nucleotides matching TRBD1. The length of the CDR3 is 15 residues. The germline CDR1 and CDR2 sequences are SQVTM and ANQGSEA. Trimming cost V 7 bases and J 0 bases; bases outside gene matches: 10. The CDR3 coding sequence is TGCAGCGCCGAAGTCCGGACAGGCAGCACAGATACGCAGTATTTT. This encodes CSAEVRTGSTDTQYF.

This clonotype was found a few times. This sequence joins TRBV7-2 and TRBJ2-2, with 9 positions matching TRBD2. CDR1 and CDR2 (germline): SGHTA, FQGNSA. Germline trimming cut 1 base from V and 3 bases from J; bases unmatched to any gene: 0. The CDR3 loop spans 15 amino acids. CDR3 sequence: CASSLVAGDTGELFF. The CDR3 DNA reads as TGTGCCAGCAGCTTAGTAGCGGGAGACACCGGGGAGCTGTTTTTT.

This chain links TRBV28 with TRBJ2-4, with 7 positions matching TRBD1. Judging by the DNA end, TRBJ2-7 fits better; the J call may be wrong. The CDR3 is 15 residues long. CDR1 is MDHEN, CDR2 SYDVKM, per germline. This CDR3 is CASSPPRTGRSEQYF. As DNA, the CDR3 is TGTGCCAGCAGTCCCCCTCGGACAGGCCGATCCGAGCAGTACTTC.

There are a few counts of this clonotype. The V call is TRBV15, the J call TRBJ1-4, with D maybe TRBD1 (6 bases). The CDR3 covers 15 residues. Germline lookup yields CDR1 LNHNV and CDR2 YYDKDF (reference sequence). The germline V and J ends were trimmed by 1 base and 8 bases, with 14 bases remaining between them. The CDR3 DNA reads as TGTGCCACCAGCAGAGTCATCACCGGGGGCGAAAAACTGTTTTTT. This encodes CATSRVITGGEKLFF.

This clonotype was counted a few times. V is TRBV29-1 and J is TRBJ2-1, with 7 positions matching TRBD1. The trim removed 6 bases at V and 9 bases at J, leaving 14 bases unmatched. The CDR3 covers 14 residues. Germline CDR1 and CDR2: SQVTM and ANQGSEA. CDR3 DNA sequence: TGCAGCGTCGAAAAGGGGGCGGAGTTGGGTGAGCAGTTCTTC. Residues: CSVEKGAELGEQFF.

The chain has TRBV4-3 and TRBJ2-7; 8 bases agree with TRBD2. V lost 3 bases, J lost 1 base, and 5 bases stayed unmatched. The CDR3 totals 15 residues. The V gene's germline CDR1 is LGHNA and CDR2 YSLEER. CDR3 residues: CASSQSGGASYEQYF. CDR3 nucleotides: TGCGCCAGCAGCCAGTCCGGGGGGGCTTCCTACGAGCAGTACTTC.

The CDR3 region is CASISIGELFF. The CDR3 region has the DNA TGTGCCAGCATCTCCATCGGGGAGCTGTTTTTT. The chain uses TRBV27 and TRBJ2-2; D call uncertain. Trimming shortened V by 7 bases and J by 7 bases, and 7 bases separated the two germline ends. The V gene's germline CDR1 is MNHEY and CDR2 SMNVEV (reference sequence). The CDR3 consists of 11 residues.

This chain joins TRBV20-1 and TRBJ2-7, with 8 bases aligning to TRBD1. The CDR3 extends over 17 amino acids. V lost 3 bases and J lost 3; bases outside the gene matches: 16. Germline V gives CDR1 DFQATT, CDR2 SNEGSKA (reference sequence). CDR3 nucleotide sequence: TGCAGTGCTAGCCGGGGCTCAGGACAGGGCTGGGACTACGAGCAGTACTTC. Translated: CSASRGSGQGWDYEQYF.

V and J are TRBV10-2 and TRBJ2-7; weak D call: TRBD2 (6 bases). The V gene lost 2 bases and the J gene lost 2 bases, with 10 bases spanning the gap. The CDR3 loop spans 14 amino acids. Germline V gene lookup returns CDR1 WSHSY and CDR2 SAAADI. CDR3 sequence (DNA): TGCGCCAGCAGTGAGCGGACTACAACCTACGAGCAGTACTTC. Amino acids: CASSERTTTYEQYF.

V and J are TRBV20-1 and TRBJ2-1; 9 nucleotides agree with TRBD2. This CDR3 is built from 15 residues. Germline V CDR1 and CDR2: DFQATT, SNEGSKA (reference sequence). V lost 6 bases to trimming and J lost 3 bases; unmatched junction nucleotides: 9. The CDR3 sequence: CSAIPTSGGYNEQFF. CDR3 in DNA: TGCAGTGCCATTCCGACTAGCGGAGGCTACAATGAGCAGTTCTTC.